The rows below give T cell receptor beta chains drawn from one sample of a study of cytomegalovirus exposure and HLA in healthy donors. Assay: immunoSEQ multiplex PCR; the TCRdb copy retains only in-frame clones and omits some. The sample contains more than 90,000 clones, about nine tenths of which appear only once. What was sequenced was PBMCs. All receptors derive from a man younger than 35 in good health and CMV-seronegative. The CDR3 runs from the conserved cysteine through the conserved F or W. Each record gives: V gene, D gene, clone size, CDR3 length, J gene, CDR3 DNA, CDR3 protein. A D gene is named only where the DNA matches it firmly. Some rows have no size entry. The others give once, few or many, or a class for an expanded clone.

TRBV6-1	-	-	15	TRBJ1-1	TGTGCCAGCAATGTTGGCGGGGACTGGGCCACTGAAGCTTTCTTT	CASNVGGDWATEAFF
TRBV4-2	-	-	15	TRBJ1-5	TGTGCCAGCAGCCGGGAGGGGGTTGTCAATCAGCCCCAGCATTTT	CASSREGVVNQPQHF
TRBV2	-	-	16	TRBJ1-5	TGTGCCAGCAGTGAAGGGACTACGGGGAGCAATCAGCCCCAGCATTTT	CASSEGTTGSNQPQHF
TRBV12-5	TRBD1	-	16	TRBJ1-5	TGTGCTAGTGCCCTTCACCCGGGACAGAGCAATCAGCCCCAGCATTTT	CASALHPGQSNQPQHF
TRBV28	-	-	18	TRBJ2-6	TGTGCCAGCAGGCCCTCGGGGGTCAGGAGGTCTGGGGCCAACGTCCTGACTTTC	CASRPSGVRRSGANVLTF
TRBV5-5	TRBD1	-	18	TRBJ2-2	TGTGCCAGCAGCCCCAACTGGACAGGGGGTCTAGCGGATGGGGAGCTGTTTTTT	CASSPNWTGGLADGELFF
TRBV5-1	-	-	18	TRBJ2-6	TGCGCCAGCAGCTTGTACCCCACAGGAGACTCTGGGGCCAACGTCCTGACTTTC	CASSLYPTGDSGANVLTF
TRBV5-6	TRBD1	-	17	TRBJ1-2	TGTGCCAGCAAACCCGGGACAGGGGGTGTTAATAGCTATGGCTACACCTTC	CASKPGTGGVNSYGYTF
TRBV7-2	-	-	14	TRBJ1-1	TGTGCCAGCAACTATATACAGGGAGTATCAGAAGCTTTCTTT	CASNYIQGVSEAFF
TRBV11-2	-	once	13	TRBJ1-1	TGTGCCAGCAGCTCATCAATGAACACTGAAGCTTTCTTT	CASSSSMNTEAFF
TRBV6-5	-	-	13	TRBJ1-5	TGTGCCAGCAGTCCAGGACACGCTGATCCCCAGCATTTT	CASSPGHADPQHF
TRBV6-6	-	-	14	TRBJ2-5	TGTGCCAGCAGTTACGGCCTTCCTGCCGAGACCCAGTACTTC	CASSYGLPAETQYF
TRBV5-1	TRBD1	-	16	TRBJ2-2	TGCGCCAGTGATCGAACAGGGGGCTTGGACACCGGGGAGCTGTTTTTT	CASDRTGGLDTGELFF
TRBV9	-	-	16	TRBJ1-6	TGTGCCAGCAGCGGACCTGACACAGGCGTGAATTCACCCCTCCACTTT	CASSGPDTGVNSPLHF
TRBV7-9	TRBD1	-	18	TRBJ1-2	TGTGCCAGCAGTTCATCTGGACAACAGGGGGCCGGCCCTTATGGCTACACCTTC	CASSSSGQQGAGPYGYTF
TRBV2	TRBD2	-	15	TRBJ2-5	TGTGCCAGCAGAAGTACTAGCGGGGCCCAAGAGACCCAGTACTTC	CASRSTSGAQETQYF
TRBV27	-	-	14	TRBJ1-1	TGTGCCAGCGGAAACCCAGGAATGAACACTGAAGCTTTCTTT	CASGNPGMNTEAFF
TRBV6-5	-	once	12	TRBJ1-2	TGTGCCAGCAGCGAGGGAAACTATGGCTACACCTTC	CASSEGNYGYTF
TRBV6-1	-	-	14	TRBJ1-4	TGTGCCAGCAGTGAAGGGGGCCCAGTTGAAAAACTGTTTTTT	CASSEGGPVEKLFF
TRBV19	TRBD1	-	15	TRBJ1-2	TGTGCCAGTAGTGACCACGAGACAGGGAAGGATGGCTACACCTTC	CASSDHETGKDGYTF
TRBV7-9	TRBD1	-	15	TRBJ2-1	TGTGCCAGCAGCCGAGGGGGCCTTCTTCAACAGCAGCAGTTCTTC	CASSRGGLLQQQQFF
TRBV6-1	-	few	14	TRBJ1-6	TGTGCCAGCAGTGATTATCAGTCTAATTCACCCCTCCACTTT	CASSDYQSNSPLHF
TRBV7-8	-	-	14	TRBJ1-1	TGTGCCAGCAGCTTCAACCAGGGGAACACTGAAGCTTTCTTT	CASSFNQGNTEAFF
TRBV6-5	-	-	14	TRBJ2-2	TGTGCCAGCGGACGAGACAGACGCACCGGGGAGCTGTTTTTT	CASGRDRRTGELFF
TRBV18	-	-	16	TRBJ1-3	TGTGCCAGCTCACCCAATCCGGACAGCTCTGGAAACACCATATATTTT	CASSPNPDSSGNTIYF
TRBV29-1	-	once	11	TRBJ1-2	TGCAGCGTTGACCGGGGAGATGGCTACACCTTC	CSVDRGDGYTF
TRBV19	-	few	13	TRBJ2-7	TGTGCCACCTCAGAAGGACTTAACTACGAGCAGTACTTC	CATSEGLNYEQYF
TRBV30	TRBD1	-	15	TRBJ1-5	TGTGCCTGGAGTGTAAGGGGGCGCGGCAATCAGCCCCAGCATTTT	CAWSVRGRGNQPQHF
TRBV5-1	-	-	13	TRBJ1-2	TGCGCCAGCAGACTCGGCCGGGACTATGGCTACACCTTC	CASRLGRDYGYTF
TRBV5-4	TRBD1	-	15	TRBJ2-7	TGTGCCAGTAAGAGCCGGGACAGCGGCTCCTACGAGCAGTACTTC	CASKSRDSGSYEQYF
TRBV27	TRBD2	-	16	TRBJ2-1	TGTGCCAGCAGTTTCGGGGCGGGGGGGAAATACAATGAGCAGTTCTTC	CASSFGAGGKYNEQFF
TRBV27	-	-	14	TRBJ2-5	TGTGCCAGCAGTTATGGCCGGGTAGGAGAGACCCAGTACTTC	CASSYGRVGETQYF
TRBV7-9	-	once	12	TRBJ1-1	TGTGCCAGCAGAACAGGAAACACTGAAGCTTTCTTT	CASRTGNTEAFF
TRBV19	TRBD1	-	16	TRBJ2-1	TGTGCCAGTATGTTATCCCGGACAGGACCTAGTAGTGAGCAGTTCTTC	CASMLSRTGPSSEQFF
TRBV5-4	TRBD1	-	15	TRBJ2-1	TGTGCCAGCAGCCTACAGGGGAGCTCCTACAATGAGCAGTTCTTC	CASSLQGSSYNEQFF
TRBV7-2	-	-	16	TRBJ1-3	TGTGCCAGCAGCTTAGTGGCGGGGAACTCTGGAAACACCATATATTTT	CASSLVAGNSGNTIYF
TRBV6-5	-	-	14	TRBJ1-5	TGTGCCAGCAGCCCGACAGGAACCTATCAGCCCCAGCATTTT	CASSPTGTYQPQHF
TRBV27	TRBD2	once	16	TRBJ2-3	TGTGCCAGCAGCCTGGGACTAGCGGGGGGTGGAGATACGCAGTATTTT	CASSLGLAGGGDTQYF
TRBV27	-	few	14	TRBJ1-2	TGTGCCAGCAGTTTATTGAAGGGGCCAGATGGCTACACCTTC	CASSLLKGPDGYTF